This TCR beta chain was sequenced during a study of blood T cell repertoires in COVID-19. Looking at the study overall: Samples representing acute and convalescent COVID-19 were sourced from the United States, Italy and Spain. T cells, B-cell-depleted T cells, or PBMCs supplied cDNA or gDNA.

The germline V gene encodes CDR1 SGHTA and CDR2 FQGNSA. Losses at the gene ends were 7 bases for V and 4 bases for J; bases not matched to a gene: 11. There are 16 residues in the CDR3. This clone was seen only once. A Seattle source enrolled patients during active infection and followed them longitudinally. Source study methods: Amplifying reference gene primers gave estimates of nucleated cell counts. TCRdb keeps only in-frame clones here, not all; method: immunoSEQ multiplex PCR. V, J and clone size reflect that table, while D and trimming were determined from the DNA. In the table there are hundreds of thousands of clones, roughly 90% of which are singletons.

The V gene is TRBV7-2, the J gene TRBJ2-5, with TRBD2 matching over 11 bases. The TCR sequence derives from a woman aged 25-40 years with COVID-19, enrolled during active disease. The sample consisted of peripheral blood. For the CDR3, the DNA is TGTGCCAGCAAAAGGGGGGGTGGACTAGCGGGAGAGACCCAGTACTTC. Translating gives CASKRGGGLAGETQYF.